One sample yielded the 17 T cell receptor beta chains listed below, sequenced in a study of CD8+ T cells in alopecia areata. Extraction of RNA preceded its reverse transcription into cDNA, which served as the sequencing template. TCRdb keeps only in-frame clones here, not all; method: immunoSEQ multiplex PCR. This repertoire holds fewer than 2,000 clones, and none appear only once. Specimen: skin. The receptors here all came from a C3H/HeJ mouse with alopecia areata. The strain's MHC type: H2-k.

This clone was picked up many times. The genes are named according to mouse. The read terminates 4 residues ahead of where the CDR3 ends, so the germline J gene completes it. The chain has TRBV1 and TRBJ2-1; 10 bases agree with TRBD1. The length of the CDR3 is 13 residues. Germline V lookup: CDR1 NSQYPW, CDR2 LRSPGD (reference sequence). CDR3 bases read: TGCACCTGCATGCCGGGACAGGGGACT. It translates to CTCMPGQGT. The full CDR3 is CTCMPGQGTEQFF.

This clone was counted only a few times. Each gene name is a mouse one. The sequenced fragment ends 4 residues before the CDR3 boundary, so the rest is inferred from the germline J gene. This rearrangement joins TRBV29 to TRBJ2-2; D gene uncertain. V dropped 5 bases and J dropped 2 bases, with 3 bases sitting between them. The CDR3 covers 12 residues. CDR1 and CDR2 (germline): MSHET, SYDVDS. CDR3 DNA, as far as it was read: TGTGCTAGCAGTAAGAACACCGGG. Amino acid sequence: CASSKNTG. The whole CDR3 protein is CASSKNTGQLYF.

This clone was observed many times. All gene names here are mouse names. Sequencing ends 4 residues short of the CDR3 end; the germline J gene provides the rest. V gene TRBV13-1 combines with J gene TRBJ1-2; TRBD1 matches at 8 bases. CDR1 and CDR2 (germline): NSHNY, SYGAGN. This CDR3 region has 14 residues. With V trimmed by 2 bases and J by 3 bases, 3 bases remained unmatched. CDR3 protein: CASSDRGRDSDYTF. Partial CDR3 DNA: TGTGCCAGCAGTGACAGGGGGCGGGACTCC.

This clone has just a few counts. Mouse gene names and germline throughout. The CDR3 extends 4 residues past the end of the read, so its final part is completed from the germline J gene. The same CDR3 can be traced to other DNA sequences in this sample. The chain carries TRBV13-2 and TRBJ2-7; 7 nucleotides match TRBD1. Germline assignment: CDR1 NNHNN and CDR2 SYGAGS (reference sequence). This CDR3 comprises 13 residues. Trimming took 5 bases from V and 0 from J; bases not matched to a gene: 2. CDR3 residues: CASGGQSSYEQYF. The sequenced part of the CDR3 DNA is TGTGCCAGCGGGGGACAGAGCTCCTAT.

Remarks on this clone: The gene names given are mouse names. CDR3 region: CASSPRSYEQYF. The CDR3 DNA, read in part, is TGTGCCAGCAGTCCTCGCTCCTAT. This rearrangement joins TRBV13-1 to TRBJ2-7; D gene unclear. The CDR3 goes on 4 residues after the read ends, and that part is filled in from the germline J gene. The CDR3 totals 12 residues. V was trimmed by 4 bases and J by 0 bases, leaving 5 bases between them. The germline V gene encodes CDR1 NSHNY and CDR2 SYGAGN.

A note on this clone: Gene names are mouse gene names. Sequencing ends 4 residues short of the CDR3 end; the germline J gene provides the rest. V is TRBV13-2 and J is TRBJ2-3, with 9 bases identical to TRBD2. Germline assignment: CDR1 NNHNN and CDR2 SYGAGS (reference sequence). The CDR3 is 16 residues long. Losses at the gene ends were 0 bases for V and 0 bases for J; bases not matched to a gene: 2. CDR3 DNA, as far as it was read: TGTGCCAGCGGTGATGTCTGGGGGGGTAGTGCAGAA. Translating gives CASGDVWGGSAE. The entire CDR3 is CASGDVWGGSAETLYF.

This clone was counted at least ten times. The DNA is omitted, as the CDR3 cannot be located on it reliably, and the CDR3 follows TCRdb's listing. Mouse gene names apply. The chain employs TRBV23 and TRBJ2-2; the listed D gene, TRBD1, was not tested against the DNA. Germline V gene data show CDR1 as KGHTA and CDR2 as FQNQQP. From its first to its last residue, the CDR3 has 15 amino acids. The CDR3 loop reads CAPAVNRRGTGQLYF.

This clone came up many times. Here the gene names and germline are mouse. The DNA read from the CDR3 is TGTGCCTGGAGTTCCAGGGGGGGCGCCTCCTAT. Protein: CAWSSRGGASY. The complete CDR3 protein is CAWSSRGGASYEQYF. This rearrangement joins TRBV31 to TRBJ2-7, with a possible D match to TRBD2 (8 bases). The CDR3 is cut off 4 residues early in the read; its end comes from the germline J gene. The V gene's germline CDR1 is GKSSPN and CDR2 SITVG. This CDR3 region has 15 residues. The V end lost 2 bases, the J end lost 0 bases, and 14 bases lay between the germline ends.

A note on this clone: The listed genes are named as in mouse. The missing CDR3 end, 4 residues past where the read stops, is filled in from the germline J gene. The chain has TRBV13-1 and TRBJ2-7; 7 positions match TRBD1. The CDR3 loop spans 13 amino acids. Germline V lookup: CDR1 NSHNY, CDR2 SYGAGN. V gave up 2 bases and J gave up 1 base; unmatched junction bases: 0. The sequenced part of the CDR3 DNA is TGTGCCAGCAGTGACAGGGGGTCCTAT. Translating gives CASSDRGSY. The complete CDR3 reads CASSDRGSYEQYF.

Regarding this clone: Any gene name here is a mouse gene name. The read falls 4 residues short of the CDR3 end, and the missing part is taken from the germline J gene. This rearrangement joins TRBV13-2 to TRBJ1-2; 7 nucleotides agree with TRBD1. Germline CDR1 and CDR2: NNHNN and SYGAGS (reference sequence). This CDR3 has 16 residues. V gave up 0 bases and J gave up 2 bases; unmatched junction bases: 7. CDR3 in amino acids: CASGDARGRGNSDYTF. Partial CDR3 DNA: TGTGCCAGCGGTGATGCGAGGGGGCGAGGGAACTCC.

This clone was counted a few times. Gene names are the mouse ones. The sequenced fragment ends 4 residues before the CDR3 boundary, so the rest is inferred from the germline J gene. V usage is TRBV13-2 and J usage is TRBJ2-3; TRBD1 matches at 7 bases. Germline loops: CDR1 NNHNN, CDR2 SYGAGS (reference sequence). The ends lost 5 bases at V and 3 bases at J; junction bases unmatched: 0. There are 12 residues in the CDR3. The CDR3 bases that were read are TGTGCCAGCGGGACAGGGGCAGAA. Translation: CASGTGAE. The whole CDR3 protein reads CASGTGAETLYF.

The table lists this clone with a few counts. Gene names and germline refer to mouse. The sequenced fragment ends 3 residues before the CDR3 boundary, so the rest is inferred from the germline J gene. This chain uses TRBV19 with TRBJ1-6; 8 nucleotides line up with TRBD1. TRBJ1-6 is annotated as an ORF whose role is uncertain. The CDR3 covers 14 residues. Trimming at V came to 2 bases and at J to 7 bases, leaving 2 bases not matched to a gene. Per the germline V gene, CDR1 is FNHDT and CDR2 is SITEND (reference sequence). CDR3 DNA, as far as it was read: TGTGCCAGCAGTATGGACAGGGTGAATTCGCCC. It encodes CASSMDRVNSP. The full CDR3 protein reads CASSMDRVNSPLYF.

This clone came up a few times. The gene names given are mouse names. The read ends 4 residues shy of where the CDR3 ends; the end is completed using the germline J gene. The chain joins TRBV13-2 to TRBJ2-3; TRBD2 is a possible D gene (5 bases). Trimming took off 0 bases at V and 0 bases at J, with 8 bases between the two ends. The CDR3 contains 15 residues. CDR1 is NNHNN, CDR2 SYGAGS, per germline (reference sequence). The CDR3 DNA, read in part, is TGTGCCAGCGGTGATGGTTGGGGTAGTGCAGAA. This sequence encodes CASGDGWGSAE. The entire CDR3 reads CASGDGWGSAETLYF.

This clone was detected ten times or more. Germline and genes here are mouse. Partial CDR3 DNA: TGTGCCAGCAGCCAAGATGACTTTGCT. It translates to CASSQDDFA. The entire CDR3 is CASSQDDFAEQFF. The rearrangement joins TRBV5 to TRBJ2-1; D ambiguous. The sequenced fragment ends 4 residues before the CDR3 boundary, so the rest is inferred from the germline J gene. This CDR3 is built from 13 residues. Germline V lookup: CDR1 LGHNA, CDR2 YNLKQL (reference sequence). V dropped 0 bases and J dropped 6 bases, with 6 bases sitting between them.

A note on this clone: Mouse names are used for the genes. The CDR3 is cut off 4 residues early in the read; its end comes from the germline J gene. The gene calls are TRBV13-3 and TRBJ2-7, with D tentatively TRBD1 (5 bases). This CDR3 has 12 residues. Trimming took off 5 bases at V and 0 bases at J, with 6 bases between the two ends. In germline, CDR1 is NNHDY, CDR2 SYVADS. CDR3 region: CASSRDSYEQYF. The sequenced part of the CDR3 DNA is TGTGCCAGCAGCAGGGACTCCTAT.

This clone was counted many times. Here the gene names and germline are mouse. Read coverage stops 4 residues before the CDR3 terminus; the germline J gene supplies the remainder. The gene calls are TRBV5 and TRBJ1-2; TRBD1 matches at 7 bases. V lost 0 bases and J lost 0; bases outside the gene matches: 1. This CDR3 contains 15 residues. Germline CDR1 is LGHNA and CDR2 is YNLKQL (reference sequence). The CDR3 sequence: CASSQEGQTNSDYTF. The DNA read from the CDR3 is TGTGCCAGCAGCCAAGAGGGACAGACAAACTCC.

As for this clone: Gene names are the mouse ones. The read stops 4 residues short of the end of the CDR3; the missing end is completed from the germline J gene. V usage is TRBV5 and J usage is TRBJ2-7, with TRBD2 matching over 12 bases. Per the germline V gene, CDR1 is LGHNA and CDR2 is YNLKQL (reference sequence). This CDR3 comprises 16 residues. Unmatched junction bases numbered 1, after V lost 1 base and J lost 0 bases. The CDR3 loop reads CASSQGLGGRSYEQYF. The sequenced part of the CDR3 DNA is TGTGCCAGCAGCCAAGGACTGGGGGGGCGCTCCTAT.